This passage covers 5 T cell receptor beta chains from one sample sequenced in a study of cytomegalovirus exposure and HLA in healthy donors. TCRdb's copy holds only in-frame clones and misses some; the assay was immunoSEQ multiplex PCR. The data contain some 200,000 clones, 75% to 95% of them singletons. Sequenced: PBMCs. These receptors were taken from a woman under 30 in good health and CMV-seronegative.

This clone came up a few times. The chain couples TRBV9 to TRBJ2-3, with a possible D match to TRBD1 (5 bases). The CDR3 length is 14 residues. The germline V and J ends were trimmed by 0 bases and 4 bases, with 9 bases remaining between them. Germline V gives CDR1 SGDLS, CDR2 YYNGEE. CDR3 amino acids: CASSVEGYPDTQYF. In nucleotides, the CDR3 is TGTGCCAGCAGCGTAGAGGGGTACCCAGATACGCAGTATTTT. Full variable domain (rest looked up from reference TRBV9 and TRBJ2-3): DSGVTQTPKHLITATGQRVTLRCSPRSGDLSVYWYQQSLDQGLQFLIQYYNGEERAKGNILERFSAQQFPDLHSELNLSSLELGDSALYFCASSVEGYPDTQYFGPGTRLTVL.

The V and J genes are TRBV9 and TRBJ1-2; D may be TRBD1 (6 bases). The CDR3 runs 14 residues. Per the germline V gene, CDR1 is SGDLS and CDR2 is YYNGEE. Between the trimmed V and J ends, which lost 4 bases and 2 bases, there was a span of 12 bases. CDR3 in amino acids: CASSSEGGNYGYTF. In DNA, the CDR3 is TGTGCCAGCAGCTCCGAAGGGGGAAACTATGGCTACACCTTC. Full variable domain (outside the CDR3, taken from reference TRBV9 and TRBJ1-2): DSGVTQTPKHLITATGQRVTLRCSPRSGDLSVYWYQQSLDQGLQFLIQYYNGEERAKGNILERFSAQQFPDLHSELNLSSLELGDSALYFCASSSEGGNYGYTFGSGTRLTVV.

A word on this clone: The identical CDR3 is also encoded by other nucleotide sequences in the sample. V and J are TRBV5-1 and TRBJ1-2, with 8 bases aligning to TRBD1. The germline V gene has CDR1 SGHRS and CDR2 YFSETQ. V lost 2 bases, J lost 8 bases, and 8 bases stayed unmatched. This CDR3 has 14 amino acids. CDR3 residues: CASSLSDRDYGYTF. CDR3 bases: TGCGCCAGCAGCTTATCGGACAGGGATTACGGCTACACCTTC. Supplemented by reference TRBV5-1 and TRBJ1-2, the full variable domain reads KAGVTQTPRYLIKTRGQQVTLSCSPISGHRSVSWYQQTPGQGLQFLFEYFSETQRNKGNFPGRFSGRQFSNSRSEMNVSTLELGDSALYLCASSLSDRDYGYTFGSGTRLTVV.

The chain carries TRBV5-6 and TRBJ1-2; D is uncertain. This CDR3 is built from 13 residues. CDR1 SGHDT and CDR2 YYEEEE come from the germline V gene. V lost 0 bases and J lost 3, with 6 bases in between. The CDR3 protein is CASSLGQDYGYTF. CDR3 in DNA: TGTGCCAGCAGCTTGGGGCAGGACTATGGCTACACCTTC.

J is TRBJ1-1 and V is TRBV27; 8 nucleotides line up with TRBD1. Looked up from germline, CDR1 is MNHEY and CDR2 is SMNVEV (reference sequence). Germline trimming cut 5 bases from V and 8 bases from J; bases unmatched to any gene: 1. The CDR3 covers 11 residues. In DNA, the CDR3 is TGTGCCAGCAGTAGGACAGGGGAAGCTTTCTTT. Translated, it gives CASSRTGEAFF.